The clone carrying this T cell receptor beta chain occurred a few times. The sample belongs to a study of shared clonotypes between healthy human individuals. For the study at large: Donors were a couple of women and a few men aged 18 to 49.

The genomic DNA of each subset was split evenly across several immunoSEQ plates. TCRdb's copy holds only in-frame clones and misses some; the assay was immunoSEQ multiplex PCR. The sample has approximately 500,000 clones; around 79% are singletons. V was cut by 1 base and J by 1 base, with 15 bases left in between. The CDR3 has 16 amino acids. Per the germline V gene, CDR1 is GTSNPN and CDR2 is SVGIG (reference sequence). The chain recombines TRBV30 with TRBJ2-3; possible D gene TRBD2, 6 bases. Sequences were obtained from PBMCs. The receptor was isolated from a middle-aged woman in good health. Some clones in this sample may be carry-over from other donors' samples. The CDR3 bases are TGTGCCTGGAGTGCATTGGGGGGAGTGGGCACAGATACGCAGTATTTT. As protein: CAWSALGGVGTDTQYF.